Below, one TCR beta chain is given with its context. V lost 8 bases to trimming and J lost 1 base; unmatched junction nucleotides: 5. Germline lookup yields CDR1 SNHLY and CDR2 FYNNEI. This CDR3 has 15 residues. The sample is drawn from a study of blood T cell repertoires in COVID-19. Study-level background: Spain, Italy and the United States supplied samples that represented acute and convalescent COVID-19. PBMCs, B-cell-depleted T cells, or T cells were the source of the cDNA or gDNA that made up the material.

In the source study's methods: By means of reference gene primer amplification, nucleated cell counts were estimated. The method was immunoSEQ multiplex PCR; TCRdb's version includes in-frame clones alone and lacks a portion of them. The D gene and trimming were derived from the DNA, and the V and J assignments and clone size from that table. The data show about 270,000 clones, 88% seen once. The genes are TRBV2 and TRBJ1-5, with TRBD1 matching 10 bases. This receptor was taken from a man aged 55 to 70 who had recovered from COVID-19. Sequenced: peripheral blood. In nucleotides, the CDR3 is TGTGCCAGCCTAAGGGACAGGGGAAGCAATCAGCCCCAGCATTTT. Protein sequence: CASLRDRGSNQPQHF.